This T cell receptor (beta chain) is from a study of cytomegalovirus exposure and HLA in healthy donors. The CDR3 spans 13 residues. The germline V and J ends were trimmed by 6 bases and 1 base, with 9 bases remaining between them. CDR1 is MNHNS, CDR2 SASEGT, per germline. General study results and limits: At a 0.05 false discovery rate, a later analysis found roughly 17,000 TCR beta sequences to be associated with HLA alleles.

In the PCR, 60 Vbeta and 13 Jbeta primers were used. Using immunoSEQ multiplex PCR, the repertoire was profiled, and TCRdb retains in-frame clones only, with some absent. This table has about 130,000 clones, more than 80% appearing once. About this clone: Its specificity is not known.

The rearrangement uses TRBV6-1 and TRBJ1-1; D gene ambiguous. This TCR derives from a woman under 40 in good health and CMV-seropositive. Sequenced: PBMCs. CDR3 protein: CASRETPNTEAFF. The DNA for the CDR3 is TGTGCCAGCAGGGAAACACCGAACACTGAAGCTTTCTTT.